The present T cell receptor beta chain was sequenced within a study of T cells after yellow fever vaccination. Notes on the study in general: There was a possibility that FACS-sorted repertoires contained abundant clonotypes contaminating from the bulk population. Detected again after the booster were most primary-vaccination clones, at about 96% CD4 and approximately 90% CD8. Although most clonotypes did not, a small share appeared in both CD4 and CD8 compartments.

Germline CDR1 LNHDA, CDR2 SQIVND (reference sequence). Trimming removed 6 bases from V and 6 bases from J, with 9 bases in between. CDR3 size: 12 residues. Regarding this clonotype: What it recognizes is unknown.

TCRdb itself ran the 5' RACE reads through MiXCR, one entry per CDR3 protein. The repertoire has hundreds of thousands of distinct CDR3 sequences, around 3.9% of them found once; the top ten carry 23%. This chain uses TRBV19 with TRBJ1-5, with a weak D call TRBD1 (5 bases). The material sequenced was PBMCs, taken on the day of the yellow fever booster vaccination. The sequence was obtained from a man aged 18 to 29 who received the YFV17D yellow fever vaccine. CDR3 nucleotide sequence: TGTGCCAGTAGGCTGGGGGGTCAGCCCCAGCATTTT. This sequence encodes CASRLGGQPQHF.